This passage covers 10 T cell receptor beta chains from one sample sequenced in a study of shared clonotypes between healthy human individuals. Sequencing was performed with immunoSEQ multiplex PCR; in TCRdb, only in-frame clones are kept and a portion is missing. The profile shows about a million clones, roughly 80% of them singletons. The sequenced sample consisted of memory CD4+ T cells sorted from blood. This sample's subset: CD45RA-negative fraction. The receptors shown here come from a man aged 18-30 years in good health.

The rearrangement links TRBV7-5 to TRBJ1-2. TRBV7-5 counts as a pseudogene. There are 15 residues in the CDR3. The CDR3 is CARSLAKRRGHGYTF. CDR3 DNA: TGTGCCAGAAGCTTAGCGAAGAGGAGGGGTCATGGCTACACCTTC.

The chain's CDR3 is CASSDSQETQYF. Written as DNA, the CDR3 is TGTGCCAGCTCCGACAGTCAAGAGACCCAGTACTTC. The rearrangement links TRBV2 to TRBJ2-5, with a tentative D call TRBD1 (5 bases). V was trimmed by 8 bases and J by 2 bases, leaving 9 bases between them. The CDR3 has 12 residues. Germline V lookup: CDR1 SNHLY, CDR2 FYNNEI.

This rearrangement joins TRBV11-2 to TRBJ2-2; TRBD2 matches 11 bases. The CDR3 is 16 residues long. With 5 bases clipped from V and 3 bases from J, the junction kept 5 bases outside the gene matches. The germline gives CDR1 SGHAT, CDR2 FQNNGV. The CDR3 region is CASSPTSGSYTGELFF. CDR3 nucleotide sequence: TGTGCCAGCAGCCCCACTAGCGGGAGTTACACCGGGGAGCTGTTTTTT.

This clone was observed once. The CDR3 DNA reads as TGTGCCAGCAGCCCAGCCCCAGGGCGATATGGCTACACCTTC. This gives the protein CASSPAPGRYGYTF. J is TRBJ1-2 and V is TRBV7-2; maybe TRBD1 (5 bases). Germline V gene lookup returns CDR1 SGHTA and CDR2 FQGNSA. The CDR3 consists of 14 residues. The ends were cut back, 5 bases at V and 5 bases at J, with 15 bases in the middle.

The V call is TRBV6-6, the J call TRBJ2-4; unclear D gene. Per the germline V gene, CDR1 is MNHNY and CDR2 is SVGAGI (reference sequence). The CDR3 length is 14 residues. V was clipped by 7 bases and J by 1 base, with 11 bases between them. The CDR3, as DNA: TGTGCCAGCACCCAAGAATGGGCCAAAAACATTCAGTACTTC. Protein product: CASTQEWAKNIQYF.

The chain joins TRBV30 to TRBJ1-2; 7 bases fit TRBD1. Germline values: CDR1 GTSNPN, CDR2 SVGIG (reference sequence). CDR3 length: 12 residues. J lost 8 bases, V lost 7 bases, and 10 bases had no gene match. The CDR3 sequence: CASTGMLRGYTF. As DNA, the CDR3 is TGTGCCTCGACAGGGATGTTGAGGGGCTACACCTTC.

This chain links TRBV5-4 with TRBJ2-7; D gene unclear. The CDR3 extends over 12 amino acids. Looked up from germline, CDR1 is SGHNT and CDR2 is YYREEE (reference sequence). The V and J ends lost 2 bases and 2 bases respectively, with 5 bases between them. In DNA, the CDR3 is TGTGCCAGCAGCTTCGACACCTACGAGCAGTACTTC. Translation gives CASSFDTYEQYF.

Comments on this clone: At the DNA level, this CDR3 is encoded by other sequences in the same sample as well. The J gene is TRBJ1-5, the V gene TRBV7-9, with unresolved D. V was cut by 1 base and J by 4 bases, with 5 bases left in between. The CDR3 spans 13 residues. Germline assignment: CDR1 SEHNR and CDR2 FQNEAQ (reference sequence). CDR3 in amino acids: CASSLDGNQPQHF. The CDR3 region has the DNA TGTGCCAGCAGCTTAGACGGAAATCAGCCCCAGCATTTT.

This clone was picked up a small number of times. This sequence joins TRBV10-3 and TRBJ2-2; D perhaps matches TRBD1 (5 bases). The CDR3 totals 12 residues. Trimming removed 8 bases at V and 2 bases at J, with 6 bases between. Germline values: CDR1 ENHRY, CDR2 SYGVKD. CDR3 sequence reads: CAIGANTGELFF. The CDR3, as DNA: TGTGCCATCGGGGCCAACACCGGGGAGCTGTTTTTT.

This chain joins TRBV6-1 and TRBJ1-2; TRBD1 might be the D (5 bases). The CDR3 has 12 residues. Trimming cost V 5 bases and J 5 bases, with 9 bases left between them. CDR1 and CDR2 from the germline V gene are MNHNS and SASEGT. CDR3 residues: CASSYRQYGYTF. The CDR3 DNA reads TGTGCCAGCAGTTATCGACAGTATGGCTACACCTTC.